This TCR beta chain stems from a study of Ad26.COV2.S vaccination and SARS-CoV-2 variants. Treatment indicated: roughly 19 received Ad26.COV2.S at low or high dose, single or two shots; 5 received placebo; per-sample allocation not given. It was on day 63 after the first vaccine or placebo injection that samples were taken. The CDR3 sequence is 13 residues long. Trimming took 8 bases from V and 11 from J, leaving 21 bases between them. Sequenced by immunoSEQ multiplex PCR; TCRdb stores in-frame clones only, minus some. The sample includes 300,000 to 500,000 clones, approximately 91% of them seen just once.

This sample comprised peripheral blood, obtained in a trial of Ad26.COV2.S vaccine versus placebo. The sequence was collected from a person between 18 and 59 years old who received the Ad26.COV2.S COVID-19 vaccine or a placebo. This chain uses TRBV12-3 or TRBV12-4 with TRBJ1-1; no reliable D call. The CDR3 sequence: CASDRTPVVGAFF. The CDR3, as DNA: TGTGCCAGCGATCGTACGCCGGTGGTGGGGGCTTTCTTT.